These 18 T cell receptor beta chains originate from one sample sequenced in a study of cytomegalovirus exposure and HLA in healthy donors. Primers: 60 Vbeta forward and 13 Jbeta reverse. Clones were read by immunoSEQ multiplex PCR, and TCRdb kept only the in-frame ones, dropping some. The sample consists of roughly 120,000 clones, approximately 70% of them appearing once. Sequenced sample: PBMCs. These receptors all come from a woman in her forties in good health and CMV-seropositive.

This clone has a handful of counts. The genes are TRBV6-6 and TRBJ2-7; TRBD2 matches at 10 bases. The CDR3 spans 14 residues. CDR1 is MNHNY, CDR2 SVGAGI, per germline (reference sequence). Trimming at V came to 9 bases and at J to 5 bases, leaving 10 bases not matched to a gene. CDR3 loop: CASLPGTSEHEQYF. CDR3 bases: TGTGCCAGTCTACCCGGGACTAGCGAACACGAGCAGTACTTC.

On this clone itself: A junction end diverges from the germline sequence, so it may reflect a read error. The rearrangement links TRBV29-1 to TRBJ2-7; 8 positions match TRBD1. The length of the CDR3 is 13 residues. The germline gives CDR1 SQVTM, CDR2 ANQGSEA. The CDR3 sequence is CGVGQGVTYEQYF. The DNA for the CDR3 is TGCGGCGTCGGACAGGGAGTTACCTACGAGCAGTACTTC.

The rearrangement uses TRBV11-1 and TRBJ2-1; 10 bases line up with TRBD2. The CDR3 spans 17 residues. V was pared by 1 base and J by 2 bases, with 5 bases of the junction left unmatched. From germline, CDR1 is SGHAT and CDR2 FQDESV (reference sequence). CDR3 residues: CASSLGTSGIPYNEQFF. Here the CDR3 DNA reads TGTGCCAGCAGCTTAGGAACTAGCGGGATCCCCTACAATGAGCAGTTCTTC.

Of note for this clone: At the DNA level, this CDR3 is encoded by other sequences in the same sample as well. The chain combines TRBV6-5 with TRBJ2-7; 9 bases fit TRBD2. This CDR3 is 14 amino acids long. J lost 0 bases, V lost 3 bases, and 0 bases had no gene match. Germline V gene data show CDR1 as MNHEY and CDR2 as SVGAGI. CDR3: CASSYSGSSYEQYF. CDR3 coding DNA: TGTGCCAGCAGTTATAGCGGGAGCTCCTACGAGCAGTACTTC.

The chain couples TRBV6-5 to TRBJ1-1; D remains ambiguous. The V gene lost 2 bases and the J gene lost 8 bases, with 6 bases spanning the gap. This CDR3 contains 11 residues. Germline V gene data show CDR1 as MNHEY and CDR2 as SVGAGI. The CDR3 spells CASSYGQEAFF. In nucleotides, the CDR3 is TGTGCCAGCAGTTACGGTCAGGAAGCTTTCTTT.

This clone was detected a few times. The J gene is TRBJ2-1, the V gene TRBV7-9, with 8 bases identical to TRBD1. CDR1 and CDR2 from the germline V gene are SEHNR and FQNEAQ (reference sequence). The CDR3 extends over 15 amino acids. J lost 7 bases, V lost 5 bases, and 10 bases had no gene match. The CDR3 DNA is TGTGCCAGCAGCCCGGACAGGGCGAAGGGGAATGAGCAGTTCTTC. Amino acid sequence: CASSPDRAKGNEQFF.

This clone was recorded only once. The rearrangement joins TRBV7-9 to TRBJ1-2; a possible D gene is TRBD1 (6 bases). Trimming removed 5 bases at V and 1 base at J, with 14 bases between. The V gene's germline CDR1 is SEHNR and CDR2 FQNEAQ (reference sequence). The CDR3 has 15 amino acids. The CDR3 is CASSQSGGLNYGYTF. In nucleotides, the CDR3 is TGTGCCAGCAGCCAGAGCGGGGGGCTTAACTATGGCTACACCTTC.

The V and J genes are TRBV5-4 and TRBJ2-2; 7 bases align to TRBD1. CDR3 size: 14 residues. Unmatched junction bases numbered 0, after V lost 0 bases and J lost 4 bases. Per germline, CDR1 SGHNT and CDR2 YYREEE (reference sequence). CDR3 loop: CASSLDRGTGELFF. The CDR3 DNA sequence: TGTGCCAGCAGCTTGGACAGGGGCACCGGGGAGCTGTTTTTT.

This chain connects TRBV28 to TRBJ2-2, with no clear D. The CDR3 covers 12 residues. V was cut by 10 bases and J by 7 bases, with 13 bases left in between. Germline lookup yields CDR1 MDHEN and CDR2 SYDVKM. This chain's CDR3 is CATSSSRGELFF. The CDR3 nucleotides read TGTGCCACCAGCTCGAGCCGCGGGGAGCTGTTTTTT.

This clone turned up a few times. The rearrangement links TRBV7-2 to TRBJ2-5; tentatively, D is TRBD2 (5 bases). This CDR3 comprises 14 residues. Trimming removed 3 bases from V and 5 bases from J, with 13 bases in between. Per germline, CDR1 SGHTA and CDR2 FQGNSA. The CDR3 loop is CASSFGLIRETQYF. The CDR3, as DNA: TGTGCCAGCAGCTTTGGACTTATCCGGGAGACCCAGTACTTC.

The V and J genes are TRBV28 and TRBJ2-7; perhaps TRBD2 as D (5 bases). Germline assignment: CDR1 MDHEN and CDR2 SYDVKM. The length of the CDR3 is 15 residues. V was cut by 7 bases and J by 0 bases, with 16 bases left in between. Written as DNA, the CDR3 is TGTGCCAGCATCAAGGGCACCGGGGACTCCTACGAGCAGTACTTC. Translated: CASIKGTGDSYEQYF.

V and J are TRBV4-1 and TRBJ2-1, with D possibly matching TRBD1 (5 bases). Trimming stripped 0 bases from V and 0 bases from J, with 9 bases between. The germline V gene has CDR1 MGHRA and CDR2 YSYEKL. This CDR3 comprises 16 residues. CDR3 coding DNA: TGCGCCAGCAGCCAAGATTGGCAGGGCTCCTACAATGAGCAGTTCTTC. Protein: CASSQDWQGSYNEQFF.

This clone showed up just a few times. CDR3 DNA: TGTGCCATTGCACGACAGGGGAATCAGCCCCAGCATTTT. It translates to CAIARQGNQPQHF. The chain joins TRBV19 to TRBJ1-5; 8 nucleotides agree with TRBD1. The CDR3 contains 13 residues. Germline assignment: CDR1 LNHDA and CDR2 SQIVND (reference sequence). V trimming: 10 bases; J trimming: 4 bases; junction bases outside the gene matches: 6.

The gene calls are TRBV27 and TRBJ2-7, with TRBD1 identical over 8 bases. Per germline, CDR1 MNHEY and CDR2 SMNVEV (reference sequence). This CDR3 spans 15 amino acids. Trimming at V came to 3 bases and at J to 3 bases, leaving 7 bases not matched to a gene. The CDR3 DNA is TGTGCCAGCAGTTTGACAGGGGAGGCCCTCTACGAGCAGTACTTC. Its protein product is CASSLTGEALYEQYF.

This chain links TRBV11-2 with TRBJ1-1, with D perhaps TRBD1 (6 bases). The CDR3 consists of 14 residues. The V and J ends lost 1 base and 1 base respectively, with 7 bases between them. The germline V gene encodes CDR1 SGHAT and CDR2 FQNNGV. This chain's CDR3 is CASSLAGENTEAFF. CDR3 sequence (DNA): TGTGCCAGCAGCTTAGCAGGGGAGAACACTGAAGCTTTCTTT.

The rearrangement joins TRBV7-9 to TRBJ2-2, with TRBD2 identical over 11 bases. J was trimmed by 5 bases and V by 4 bases; bases with no gene match: 9. Germline CDR1 and CDR2: SEHNR and FQNEAQ (reference sequence). The CDR3 sequence is 17 residues long. CDR3 coding DNA: TGTGCCAGCAGCTGGATGGTAGCGGGAGGGCCGACCGGGGAGCTGTTTTTT. Translated, it gives CASSWMVAGGPTGELFF.

The chain has TRBV6-1 and TRBJ2-2; D is unresolved. The CDR3 is 11 residues long. Germline loops: CDR1 MNHNS, CDR2 SASEGT. The CDR3 loop reads CVIQRIGELFF. Here the CDR3 DNA reads TGTGTCATCCAGAGGATCGGGGAGCTGTTTTTT.

This clone appeared a few times. The V gene is TRBV15, the J gene TRBJ1-5, with D possibly matching TRBD1 (6 bases). In germline, CDR1 is LNHNV, CDR2 YYDKDF (reference sequence). With 3 bases removed from V and 7 bases from J, the gap between germline ends came to 10 bases. This CDR3 has 13 amino acids. The CDR3 here is CATSRRGIQPQHF. The CDR3, as DNA: TGTGCCACCAGCAGGAGGGGGATACAGCCCCAGCATTTT.